This T cell receptor (beta chain) was recorded in a study of CD8 T cells in ankylosing spondylitis. Points from the study as a whole: Past research had described some motif variants in reactive arthritis synovial fluid and blood.

TCRdb redid the calling of the 5' RACE reads with MiXCR, one entry per CDR3 protein. The sample contains a few hundred thousand distinct CDR3 sequences, 20% of which appear only once. The CDR3 has 16 residues. Looked up from germline, CDR1 is MNHNS and CDR2 is SASEGT. V lost 6 bases, J lost 5 bases, and 14 bases stayed unmatched. This clonotype was seen only a few times. What it binds is not known. The TCR sequence derives from a male donor with ankylosing spondylitis or in good health (not recorded which). The chain carries TRBV6-1 and TRBJ2-5; TRBD2 aligns across 8 bases. Material: blood, either unsorted or a sorted T cell fraction (not recorded which). The CDR3 DNA reads TGTGCCAGCAGAGCCGCCGGGAGGGGGAGCGGGGAGACCCAGTACTTC. It yields the protein CASRAAGRGSGETQYF.